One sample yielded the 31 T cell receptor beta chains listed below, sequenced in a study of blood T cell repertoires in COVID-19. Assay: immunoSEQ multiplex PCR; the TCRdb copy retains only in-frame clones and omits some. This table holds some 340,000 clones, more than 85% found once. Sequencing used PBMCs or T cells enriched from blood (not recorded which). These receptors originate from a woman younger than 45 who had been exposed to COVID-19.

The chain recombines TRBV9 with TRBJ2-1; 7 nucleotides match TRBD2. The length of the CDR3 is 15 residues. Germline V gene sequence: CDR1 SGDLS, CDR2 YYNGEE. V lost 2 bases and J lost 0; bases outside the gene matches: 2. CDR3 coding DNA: TGTGCCAGCAGCGTCGGGGGGAACTCCTACAATGAGCAGTTCTTC. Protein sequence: CASSVGGNSYNEQFF.

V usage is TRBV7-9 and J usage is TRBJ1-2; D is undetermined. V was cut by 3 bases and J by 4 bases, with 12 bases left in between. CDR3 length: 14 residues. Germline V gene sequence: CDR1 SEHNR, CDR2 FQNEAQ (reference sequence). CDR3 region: CASSLGDFTYGYTF. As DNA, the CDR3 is TGTGCCAGCAGCTTGGGTGACTTTACCTATGGCTACACCTTC. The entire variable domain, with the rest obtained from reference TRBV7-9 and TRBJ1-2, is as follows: DTGVSQNPRHKITKRGQNVTFRCDPISEHNRLYWYRQTLGQGPEFLTYFQNEAQLEKSRLLSDRFSAERPKGSFSTLEIQRTEQGDSAMYLCASSLGDFTYGYTFGSGTRLTVV.

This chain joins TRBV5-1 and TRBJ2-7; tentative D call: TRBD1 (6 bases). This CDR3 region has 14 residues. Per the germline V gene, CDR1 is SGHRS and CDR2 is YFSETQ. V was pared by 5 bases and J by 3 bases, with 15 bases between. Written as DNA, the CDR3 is TGCGCCAGCAGAGCCGGGACACTTCTCTACGAGCAGTACTTC. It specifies CASRAGTLLYEQYF.

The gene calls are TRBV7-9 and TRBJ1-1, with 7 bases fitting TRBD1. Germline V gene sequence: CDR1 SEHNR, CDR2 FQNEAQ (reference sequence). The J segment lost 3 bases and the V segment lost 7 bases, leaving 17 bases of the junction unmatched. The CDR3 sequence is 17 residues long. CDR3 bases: TGTGCCAGCATGGGAAAGGGGGCAGCCCTCTTATACACTGAAGCTTTCTTT. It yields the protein CASMGKGAALLYTEAFF.

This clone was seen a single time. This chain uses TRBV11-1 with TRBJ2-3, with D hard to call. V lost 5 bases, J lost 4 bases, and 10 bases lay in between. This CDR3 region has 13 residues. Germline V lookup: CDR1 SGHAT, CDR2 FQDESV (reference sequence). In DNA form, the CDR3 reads TGTGCCAGCAGCCCAAATATAGCAGATACGCAGTATTTT. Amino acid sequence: CASSPNIADTQYF. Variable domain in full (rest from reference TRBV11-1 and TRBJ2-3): EAEVAQSPRYKITEKSQAVAFWCDPISGHATLYWYRQILGQGPELLVQFQDESVVDDSQLPKDRFSAERLKGVDSTLKIQPAELGDSAMYLCASSPNIADTQYFGPGTRLTVL.

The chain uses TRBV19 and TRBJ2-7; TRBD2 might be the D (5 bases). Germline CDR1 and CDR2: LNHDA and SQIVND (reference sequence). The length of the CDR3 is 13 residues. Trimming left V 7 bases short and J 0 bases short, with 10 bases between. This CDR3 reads CASKSGSSYEQYF. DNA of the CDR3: TGTGCCAGTAAGTCGGGAAGCTCCTACGAGCAGTACTTC.

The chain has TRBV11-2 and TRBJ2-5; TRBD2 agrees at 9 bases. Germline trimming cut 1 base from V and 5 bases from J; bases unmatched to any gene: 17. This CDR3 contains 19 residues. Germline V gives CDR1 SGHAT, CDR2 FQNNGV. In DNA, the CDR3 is TGTGCCAGCAGCTTAGTAACGCGGGGGGGGCGTTTGTATGAGGAGACCCAGTACTTC. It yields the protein CASSLVTRGGRLYEETQYF.

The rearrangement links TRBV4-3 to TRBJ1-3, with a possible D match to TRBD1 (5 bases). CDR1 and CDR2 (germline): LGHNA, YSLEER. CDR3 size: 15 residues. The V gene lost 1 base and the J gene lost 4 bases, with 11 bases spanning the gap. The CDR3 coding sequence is TGCGCCAGCAGCCAAGTGTGGGGGGGAGGAAACACCATATATTTT. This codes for CASSQVWGGGNTIYF.

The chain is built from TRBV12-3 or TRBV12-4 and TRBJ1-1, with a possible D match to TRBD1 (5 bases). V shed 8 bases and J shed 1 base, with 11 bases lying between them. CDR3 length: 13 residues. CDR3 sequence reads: CASSIGGNTEAFF. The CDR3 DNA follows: TGTGCCAGCTCAATCGGGGGGAACACTGAAGCTTTCTTT.

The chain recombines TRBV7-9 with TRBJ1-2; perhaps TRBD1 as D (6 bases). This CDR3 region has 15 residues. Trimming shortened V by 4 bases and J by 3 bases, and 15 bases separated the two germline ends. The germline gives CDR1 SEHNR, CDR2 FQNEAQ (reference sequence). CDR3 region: CASSSTGTIHYGYTF. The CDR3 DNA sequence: TGTGCCAGCAGCTCTACAGGGACAATTCACTATGGCTACACCTTC.

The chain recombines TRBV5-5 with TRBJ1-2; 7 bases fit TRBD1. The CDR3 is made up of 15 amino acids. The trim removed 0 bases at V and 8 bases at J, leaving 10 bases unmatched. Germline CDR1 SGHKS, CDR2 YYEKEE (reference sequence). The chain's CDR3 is CASSLAVRGELGYTF. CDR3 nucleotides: TGTGCCAGCAGCTTGGCTGTCAGGGGGGAACTCGGCTACACCTTC.

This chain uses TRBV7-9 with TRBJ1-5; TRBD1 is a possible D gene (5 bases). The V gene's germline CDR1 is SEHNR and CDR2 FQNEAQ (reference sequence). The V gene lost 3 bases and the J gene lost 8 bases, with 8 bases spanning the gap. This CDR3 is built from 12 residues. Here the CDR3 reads CASSLGGEPQHF. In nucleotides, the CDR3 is TGTGCCAGCAGCTTGGGGGGGGAGCCCCAGCATTTT.

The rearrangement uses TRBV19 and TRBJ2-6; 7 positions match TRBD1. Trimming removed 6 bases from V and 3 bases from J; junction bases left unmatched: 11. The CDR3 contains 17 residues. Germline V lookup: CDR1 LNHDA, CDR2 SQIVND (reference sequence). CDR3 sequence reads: CASRGTRGIRGANVLTF. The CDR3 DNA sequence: TGTGCCAGTAGGGGGACCAGGGGGATTCGTGGGGCCAACGTCCTGACTTTC.

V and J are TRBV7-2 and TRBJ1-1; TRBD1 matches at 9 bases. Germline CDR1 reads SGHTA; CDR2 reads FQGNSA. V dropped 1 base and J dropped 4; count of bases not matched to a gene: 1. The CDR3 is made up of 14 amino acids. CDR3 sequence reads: CASSLGDRVTEAFF. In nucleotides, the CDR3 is TGTGCCAGCAGCTTAGGGGACAGGGTCACTGAAGCTTTCTTT.

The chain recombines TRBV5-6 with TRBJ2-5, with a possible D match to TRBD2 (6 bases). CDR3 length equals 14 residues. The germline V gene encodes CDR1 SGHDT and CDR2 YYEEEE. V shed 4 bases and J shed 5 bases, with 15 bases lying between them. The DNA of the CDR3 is TGTGCCAGCAGCGTCGGGACTCCTGAGGAGACCCAGTACTTC. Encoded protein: CASSVGTPEETQYF.

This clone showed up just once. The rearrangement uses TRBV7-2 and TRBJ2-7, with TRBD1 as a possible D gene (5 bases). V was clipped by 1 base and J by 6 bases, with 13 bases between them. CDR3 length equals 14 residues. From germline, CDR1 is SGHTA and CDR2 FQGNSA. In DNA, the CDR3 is TGTGCCAGCAGCTTAGTGGGGCCGGGCTTCGAGCAGTACTTC. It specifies CASSLVGPGFEQYF.

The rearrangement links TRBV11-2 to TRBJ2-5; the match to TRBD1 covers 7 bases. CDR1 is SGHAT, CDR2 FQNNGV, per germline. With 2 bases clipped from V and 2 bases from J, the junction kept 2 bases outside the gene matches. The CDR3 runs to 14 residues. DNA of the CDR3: TGTGCCAGCAGCTTATGGGGACAGCAAGAGACCCAGTACTTC. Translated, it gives CASSLWGQQETQYF. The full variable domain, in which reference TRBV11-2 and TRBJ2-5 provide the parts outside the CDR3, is EAGVAQSPRYKIIEKRQSVAFWCNPISGHATLYWYQQILGQGPKLLIQFQNNGVVDDSQLPKDRFSAERLKGVDSTLKIQPAKLEDSAVYLCASSLWGQQETQYFGPGTRLLVL.

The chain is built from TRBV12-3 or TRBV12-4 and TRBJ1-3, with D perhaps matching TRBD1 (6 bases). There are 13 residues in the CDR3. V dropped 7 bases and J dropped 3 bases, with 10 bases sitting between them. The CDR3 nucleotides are TGTGCCAGCAAGGACAGCTTTGGAAACACCATATATTTT. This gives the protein CASKDSFGNTIYF.

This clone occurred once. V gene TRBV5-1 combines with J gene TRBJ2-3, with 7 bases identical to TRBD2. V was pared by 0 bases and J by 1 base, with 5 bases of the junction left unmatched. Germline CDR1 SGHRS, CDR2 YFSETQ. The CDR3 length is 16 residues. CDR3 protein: CASSLGSGPRTDTQYF. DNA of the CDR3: TGCGCCAGCAGCTTGGGTAGCGGGCCCCGCACAGATACGCAGTATTTT.

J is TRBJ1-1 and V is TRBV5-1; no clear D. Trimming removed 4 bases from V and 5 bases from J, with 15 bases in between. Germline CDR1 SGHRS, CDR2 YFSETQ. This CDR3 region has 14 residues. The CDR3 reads CASSLAQTGTEAFF. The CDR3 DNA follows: TGCGCCAGCAGCCTCGCCCAGACTGGAACTGAAGCTTTCTTT.

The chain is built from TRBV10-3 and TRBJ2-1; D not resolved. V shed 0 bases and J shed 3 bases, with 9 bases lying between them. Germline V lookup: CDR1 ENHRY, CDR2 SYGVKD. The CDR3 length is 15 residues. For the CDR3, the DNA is TGTGCCATCAGTGAGTCGAGGAGTAGCTACAATGAGCAGTTCTTC. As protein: CAISESRSSYNEQFF.

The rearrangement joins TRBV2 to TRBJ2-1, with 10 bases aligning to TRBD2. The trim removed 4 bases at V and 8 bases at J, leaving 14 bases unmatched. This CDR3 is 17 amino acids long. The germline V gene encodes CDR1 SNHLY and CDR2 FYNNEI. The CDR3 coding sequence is TGTGCCAGCAGTGTAGGTCCAAGCGGGGGGGCCAACCATGAGCAGTTCTTC. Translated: CASSVGPSGGANHEQFF.

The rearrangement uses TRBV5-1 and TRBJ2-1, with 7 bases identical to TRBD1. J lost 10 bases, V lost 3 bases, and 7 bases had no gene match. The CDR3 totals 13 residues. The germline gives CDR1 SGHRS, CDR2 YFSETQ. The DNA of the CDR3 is TGCGCCAGCAGCTCCACAGGGGCCCGGGAGCAGTTCTTC. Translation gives CASSSTGAREQFF.

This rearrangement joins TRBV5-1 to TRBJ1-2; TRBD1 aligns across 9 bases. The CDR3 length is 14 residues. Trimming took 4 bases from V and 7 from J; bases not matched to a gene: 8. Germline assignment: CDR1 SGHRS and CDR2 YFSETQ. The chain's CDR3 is CASSRGQGGFGYTF. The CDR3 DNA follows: TGCGCCAGCAGCAGGGGACAGGGTGGTTTTGGCTACACCTTC.

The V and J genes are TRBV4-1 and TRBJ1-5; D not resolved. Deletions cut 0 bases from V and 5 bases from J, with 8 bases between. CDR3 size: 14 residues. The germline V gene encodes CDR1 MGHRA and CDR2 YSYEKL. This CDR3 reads CASSQEMRDQPQHF. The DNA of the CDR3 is TGCGCCAGCAGCCAAGAAATGCGGGATCAGCCCCAGCATTTT.

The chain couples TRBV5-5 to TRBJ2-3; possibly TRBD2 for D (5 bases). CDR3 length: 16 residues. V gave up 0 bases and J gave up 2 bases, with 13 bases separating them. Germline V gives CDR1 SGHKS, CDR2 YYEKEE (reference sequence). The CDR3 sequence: CASSLAGSVFTDTQYF. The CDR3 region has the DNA TGTGCCAGCAGCTTGGCGGGGAGCGTCTTCACAGATACGCAGTATTTT.

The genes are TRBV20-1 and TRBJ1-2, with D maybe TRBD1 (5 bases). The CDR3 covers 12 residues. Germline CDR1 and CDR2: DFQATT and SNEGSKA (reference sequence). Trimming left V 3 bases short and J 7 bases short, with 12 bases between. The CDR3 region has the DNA TGCAGTGCTAGTCAGAAGGGGCTTGGCTACACCTTC. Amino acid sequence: CSASQKGLGYTF.

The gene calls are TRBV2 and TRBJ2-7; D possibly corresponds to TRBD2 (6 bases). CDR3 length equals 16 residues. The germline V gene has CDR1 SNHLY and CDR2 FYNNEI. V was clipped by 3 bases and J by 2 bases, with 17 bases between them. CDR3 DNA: TGTGCCAGCAGTGACCGCGTGGGACTGGAAGCCTACGAGCAGTACTTC. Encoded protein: CASSDRVGLEAYEQYF.

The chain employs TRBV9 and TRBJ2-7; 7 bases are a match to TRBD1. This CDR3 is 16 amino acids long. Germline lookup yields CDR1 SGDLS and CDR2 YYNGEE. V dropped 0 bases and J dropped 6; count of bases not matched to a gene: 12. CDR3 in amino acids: CASSVASGTVLAEQYF. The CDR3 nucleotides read TGTGCCAGCAGCGTAGCCTCCGGGACAGTTCTCGCCGAGCAGTACTTC. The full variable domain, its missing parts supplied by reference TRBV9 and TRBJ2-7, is DSGVTQTPKHLITATGQRVTLRCSPRSGDLSVYWYQQSLDQGLQFLIQYYNGEERAKGNILERFSAQQFPDLHSELNLSSLELGDSALYFCASSVASGTVLAEQYFGPGTRLTVT.

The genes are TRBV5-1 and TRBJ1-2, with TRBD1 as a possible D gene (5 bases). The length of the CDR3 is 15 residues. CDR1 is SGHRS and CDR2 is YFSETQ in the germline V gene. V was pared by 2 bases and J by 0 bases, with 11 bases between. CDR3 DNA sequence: TGCGCCAGCAGCTTTGGCAGGGACTCTAACTATGGCTACACCTTC. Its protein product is CASSFGRDSNYGYTF.

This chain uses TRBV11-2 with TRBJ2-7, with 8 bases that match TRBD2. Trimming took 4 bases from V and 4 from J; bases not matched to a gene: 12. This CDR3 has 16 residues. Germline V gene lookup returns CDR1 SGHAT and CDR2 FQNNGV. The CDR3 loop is CASSSRGGGGRYEQYF. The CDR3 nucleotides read TGTGCCAGCAGCTCGCGGGGTGGCGGGGGGCGGTACGAGCAGTACTTC.